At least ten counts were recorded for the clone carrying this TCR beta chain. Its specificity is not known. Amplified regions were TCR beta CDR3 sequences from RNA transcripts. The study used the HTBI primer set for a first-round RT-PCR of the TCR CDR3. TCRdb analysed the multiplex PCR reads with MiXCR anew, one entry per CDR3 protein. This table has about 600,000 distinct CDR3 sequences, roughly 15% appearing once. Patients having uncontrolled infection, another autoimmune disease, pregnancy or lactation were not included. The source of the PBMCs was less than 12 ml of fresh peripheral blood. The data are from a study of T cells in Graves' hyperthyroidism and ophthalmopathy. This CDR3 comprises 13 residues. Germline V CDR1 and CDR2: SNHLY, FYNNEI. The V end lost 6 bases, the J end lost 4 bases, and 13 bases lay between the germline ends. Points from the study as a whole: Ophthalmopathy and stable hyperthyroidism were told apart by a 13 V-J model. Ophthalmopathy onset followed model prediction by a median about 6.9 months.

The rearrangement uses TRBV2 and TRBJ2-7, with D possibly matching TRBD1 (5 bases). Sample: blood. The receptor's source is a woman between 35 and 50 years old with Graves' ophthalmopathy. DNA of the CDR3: TGTGCCAGCAGAGAGACAGCACTTTACGAGCAGTACTTC. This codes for CASRETALYEQYF.